Presented here are 15 T cell receptor beta chains from one specimen sequenced in a study of tumor-infiltrating lymphocytes in primary liver carcinoma. Unsorted bulk tissue (about 18-30 mg) underwent RNA and DNA co-extraction. Reverse transcription of 500 to 650 ng total RNA with a constant-region primer produced TCR beta cDNA. Libraries covering TCR beta were generated through three nested multiplex PCR rounds (using a slightly modified ARM-PCR). TRBV1-TRBV30 forward primers and a C-beta reverse primer were used in the first two PCR rounds, which each ran for about 10 cycles. Via MiXCR, TCRdb re-called the multiplex PCR reads, giving one row per CDR3 protein. The profile shows over 45,000 distinct CDR3 sequences, roughly 70% of them singletons. Material: liver tumor tissue from sampling region 5. This sample's subset: tumor region T5, tumor centre. The receptors shown here come from a man aged 40-55 years with primary liver carcinoma and hepatitis B virus infection.

This chain joins TRBV6-5 and TRBJ2-1, with D perhaps TRBD2 (5 bases). V lost 9 bases to trimming and J lost 11 bases, with 14 bases between them. The CDR3 length is 11 residues. CDR1 and CDR2 (germline): MNHEY, SVGAGI. The DNA for the CDR3 is TGTGCCAGTTCATATGGACTGCAGCAGTTCTTC. It codes for CASSYGLQQFF.

This clonotype was counted ten times or more. V is TRBV29-1 and J is TRBJ2-5; the match to TRBD2 covers 11 bases. The germline CDR1 and CDR2 sequences are SQVTM and ANQGSEA. The CDR3 covers 16 residues. V lost 7 bases and J lost 2; bases outside the gene matches: 12. CDR3 amino acids: CSAAGTSGRAQETQYF. The CDR3 bases are TGCAGCGCTGCAGGTACTAGCGGGAGAGCTCAAGAGACCCAGTACTTC.

With regard to this clonotype: A read error may produce the germline difference seen at one junction end. The rearrangement uses TRBV6-5 and TRBJ1-4; tentative D call: TRBD1 (6 bases). Germline CDR1 is MNHEY and CDR2 is SVGAGI. CDR3 length: 15 residues. The CDR3 reads CVSSYWGANDEKLFF. Here the CDR3 DNA reads TGCGTCAGCAGTTACTGGGGGGCGAATGACGAAAAACTGTTTTTT.

As concerns this clonotype: At one boundary the junction diverges from the germline segment, which might be a read error. The rearrangement joins TRBV11-2 to TRBJ2-4; TRBD2 is a possible D gene (5 bases). Looked up from germline, CDR1 is SGHAT and CDR2 is FQNNGV. There are 18 residues in the CDR3. In DNA, the CDR3 is TGTGCCAACAGCTTAGGTAAACTAACGGAGCTAGCCAAAAACATTCGGTACTTC. Translating it yields CANSLGKLTELAKNIRYF.

About this clonotype: At one boundary the junction diverges from the germline segment, which might be a read error. The V and J genes are TRBV4-1 and TRBJ2-7; D is unresolved. Germline CDR1 reads MGHRA; CDR2 reads YSYEKL. This CDR3 region has 15 residues. The CDR3 loop is CTSSPVVTLSYEQCF. The CDR3 DNA is TGCACCAGCAGCCCAGTTGTGACGCTATCCTACGAGCAGTGCTTC.

This clonotype was found a few times. A read error is possible here, since a much larger clone lies one base away. The chain links TRBV6-4 to TRBJ2-1, with D possibly matching TRBD2 (6 bases). This CDR3 has 13 residues. Per germline, CDR1 MRHNA and CDR2 SNTAGT. V lost 8 bases and J 7 bases, leaving 15 bases between the germline ends. CDR3 coding DNA: TGTGCCAGCGGTGTTAGCGGTACAAATGAGCAGTTCTTC. It translates to CASGVSGTNEQFF.

This clonotype occurred many times. This chain connects TRBV2 to TRBJ2-1, with 7 nucleotides matching TRBD2. This CDR3 contains 13 residues. Germline CDR1 is SNHLY and CDR2 is FYNNEI. The trim removed 2 bases at V and 9 bases at J, leaving 4 bases unmatched. CDR3 nucleotide sequence: TGTGCCAGCAGTGAAATGGGGGAGGGTGAGCAGTTCTTC. Amino acids: CASSEMGEGEQFF.

Details on this clonotype: One end of the junction varies from germline; a read error may be responsible. The chain links TRBV11-2 to TRBJ2-7, with D maybe TRBD1 (6 bases). Germline loops: CDR1 SGHAT, CDR2 FQNNGV. CDR3 length: 14 amino acids. The CDR3, as DNA: TGTACCAGCTCATGGTCGGACAGTCTACGAAGGCAGTACTTC. This translates into CTSSWSDSLRRQYF.

Note on this clonotype: Its ends do not fully match the called genes, so a read error is possible. The chain combines TRBV6-5 with TRBJ2-2; the D is unclear. Germline lookup yields CDR1 MNHEY and CDR2 SVGAGI. The CDR3 is made up of 15 amino acids. The CDR3 DNA sequence: TGTGCCTGCAGTTACGCAGTGGGTGGCACCGGGGAGCTGTTTTTT. Protein: CACSYAVGGTGELFF.

This chain links TRBV6-5 with TRBJ1-6; D unclear. There are 18 residues in the CDR3. Germline CDR1 and CDR2: MNHEY and SVGAGI. Trimming pared 1 base from V and 3 bases from J, leaving 16 bases between. CDR3 DNA sequence: TGTGCCAGCAGTTACTTTTCGGGAGGAGGCTTCTATAATTCACCCCTCCACTTT. This gives the protein CASSYFSGGGFYNSPLHF.

Worth noting for this clonotype: The CDR3 does not end in the conserved phenylalanine or tryptophan, so this is likely a read error. The chain has TRBV29-1 and TRBJ2-1; 11 bases agree with TRBD2. Germline V gene sequence: CDR1 SQVTM, CDR2 ANQGSEA. V trimming: 7 bases; J trimming: 5 bases; junction bases outside the gene matches: 4. This CDR3 has 13 residues. The CDR3 sequence is CSGLGLADNEQFT. In nucleotides, the CDR3 is TGCAGCGGTCTGGGACTAGCGGACAATGAGCAGTTCACC.

Points on this clonotype: It is likely a read error, because the conserved phenylalanine at the end of the CDR3 is missing. V gene TRBV4-1 combines with J gene TRBJ2-3; no firm D call. Germline CDR1 reads MGHRA; CDR2 reads YSYEKL. The ends were cut back, 3 bases at V and 0 bases at J, with 16 bases in the middle. CDR3 length equals 17 residues. The CDR3 spells CASSQDGTQSSTDTQYV. CDR3 coding DNA: TGCGCCAGCAGCCAGGACGGTACACAGTCTAGCACAGATACGCAGTATGTT.

With respect to this clonotype: The junction and the germline gene differ at one end; a read error may be behind it. V and J are TRBV11-2 and TRBJ2-1; a weak D match, TRBD1 (5 bases). The CDR3 extends over 13 amino acids. CDR1 is SGHAT and CDR2 is FQNNGV in the germline V gene. The CDR3 sequence: CVSRATGRDEQLF. The CDR3 DNA reads as TGTGTCAGCAGAGCCACAGGTCGCGATGAGCAGCTCTTC.

This clonotype was picked up many times. The chain joins TRBV6-1 to TRBJ2-7; the D is unclear. The germline V and J ends were trimmed by 4 bases and 3 bases, with 4 bases remaining between them. Germline lookup yields CDR1 MNHNS and CDR2 SASEGT. The CDR3 consists of 11 residues. CDR3 protein: CASSAHYEQYF. The CDR3 region has the DNA TGTGCCAGCAGTGCCCACTACGAGCAGTACTTC.

This clonotype was recorded many times. CDR3 region: CASSSMTGVGETQYF. CDR3 bases: TGTGCCAGCAGCAGCATGACAGGGGTTGGCGAGACCCAGTACTTC. This rearrangement joins TRBV5-4 to TRBJ2-5; 8 nucleotides line up with TRBD1. Germline lookup yields CDR1 SGHNT and CDR2 YYREEE (reference sequence). The V segment lost 4 bases and the J segment 5 bases; nucleotides outside the gene matches: 10. The CDR3 is 15 residues long.